The 19 T cell receptor beta chains below all came from one sample that was sequenced in a study of shared clonotypes between healthy human individuals. Naive CD8 isolation took CD45RO-negative cells positively selected for CCR7 and excluded terminally differentiated effector memory CD45RA+ cells. The repertoire was sequenced with immunoSEQ multiplex PCR; TCRdb's copy has only in-frame clones and lacks some. The profile shows over 2 million clones, approximately 94% of them singletons. Sequenced sample: naive CD8+ T cells sorted from blood. Source of these receptors: a man aged 18 to 35 in good health.

As concerns this clone: Other DNA sequences of this sample code for an identical CDR3. This chain connects TRBV6-6 to TRBJ2-7, with D maybe TRBD1 (6 bases). Trimming shortened V by 6 bases and J by 1 base, and 7 bases separated the two germline ends. The V gene's germline CDR1 is MNHNY and CDR2 SVGAGI (reference sequence). The CDR3 sequence is 12 residues long. CDR3 nucleotide sequence: TGTGCCAGCAGCACAGGGTCCTACGAGCAGTACTTC. Encoded protein: CASSTGSYEQYF.

In its sample, this clone was seen once. The chain links TRBV7-9 to TRBJ2-5, with 8 bases that match TRBD1. V trimming: 5 bases; J trimming: 2 bases; junction bases outside the gene matches: 10. CDR3 size: 16 residues. CDR1 is SEHNR and CDR2 is FQNEAQ in the germline V gene (reference sequence). CDR3 DNA: TGTGCCAGCAGCAGTTCGACAGGGGCCATACAAGAGACCCAGTACTTC. Residues: CASSSSTGAIQETQYF.

The rearrangement links TRBV13 to TRBJ2-5; D ambiguous. CDR1 is PRHDT and CDR2 is FYEKMQ in the germline V gene (reference sequence). The CDR3 loop spans 14 amino acids. Between the trimmed V and J ends, which lost 0 bases and 2 bases, there was a span of 7 bases. The CDR3 is CASSLGATQETQYF. CDR3 coding DNA: TGTGCCAGCAGCTTAGGAGCGACTCAAGAGACCCAGTACTTC.

The chain links TRBV6-5 to TRBJ1-2, with a possible D match to TRBD1 (5 bases). The CDR3 loop spans 13 amino acids. CDR1 is MNHEY, CDR2 SVGAGI, per germline. V lost 2 bases, J lost 6 bases, and 10 bases lay in between. In nucleotides, the CDR3 is TGTGCCAGCAGTTACAGAGGGGTAGATGGCTACACCTTC. It codes for CASSYRGVDGYTF.

The CDR3 DNA follows: TGCGCCAGCAGCCAAGCTGAAGCGGGCGGAAAACTGTTTTTT. Its protein product is CASSQAEAGGKLFF. The rearrangement links TRBV4-1 to TRBJ1-4, with D hard to call. Germline V gives CDR1 MGHRA, CDR2 YSYEKL. Trimming took off 1 base at V and 10 bases at J, with 13 bases between the two ends. This CDR3 comprises 14 residues.

Notes on this clone: This may be a read error, as it is one base from a much larger clone. The genes are TRBV7-8 and TRBJ2-1, with unresolved D. The germline CDR1 and CDR2 sequences are SGHVS and FQNEAQ. The V gene lost 4 bases and the J gene lost 2 bases, with 3 bases spanning the gap. The CDR3 is 12 amino acids. As DNA, the CDR3 is TGTGCCAGCAGCTCCCCCTACAATGAGCAGTTCTTC. The encoded protein is CASSSPYNEQFF.

About this clone itself: This specimen includes other DNA sequences encoding the same CDR3. The chain recombines TRBV9 with TRBJ2-7; D is perhaps TRBD1 or TRBD2 (5 bases each). The CDR3 totals 15 residues. Germline V gives CDR1 SGDLS, CDR2 YYNGEE. Trimming stripped 0 bases from V and 2 bases from J, with 12 bases between. This chain's CDR3 is CASSVAWDGTYEQYF. CDR3 DNA sequence: TGTGCCAGCAGCGTAGCCTGGGACGGGACCTACGAGCAGTACTTC.

The chain uses TRBV5-6 and TRBJ1-5; no definite D call. In germline, CDR1 is SGHDT, CDR2 YYEEEE. V dropped 4 bases and J dropped 0 bases, with 11 bases sitting between them. The CDR3 has 15 amino acids. The CDR3 loop reads CASSQINVSNQPQHF. The CDR3 nucleotides read TGTGCCAGCAGCCAGATAAACGTTAGCAATCAGCCCCAGCATTTT. The full variable domain, completed using reference TRBV5-6 and TRBJ1-5, is DAGVTQSPTHLIKTRGQQVTLRCSPKSGHDTVSWYQQALGQGPQFIFQYYEEEERQRGNFPDRFSGHQFPNYSSELNVNALLLGDSALYLCASSQINVSNQPQHFGDGTRLSIL.

V and J are TRBV2 and TRBJ1-2; D gene unclear. Germline CDR1 reads SNHLY; CDR2 reads FYNNEI. This CDR3 is built from 13 residues. Trimming took 2 bases from V and 4 from J, leaving 8 bases between them. CDR3 sequence reads: CASSEPEGYGYTF. Written as DNA, the CDR3 is TGTGCCAGCAGTGAACCTGAAGGCTATGGCTACACCTTC.

V usage is TRBV7-9 and J usage is TRBJ1-4, with D tentatively TRBD1 (6 bases). Trimming cost V 1 base and J 10 bases, with 16 bases left between them. CDR1 SEHNR and CDR2 FQNEAQ come from the germline V gene (reference sequence). The CDR3 covers 15 residues. CDR3 in DNA: TGTGCCAGCAGCTTAGGGTCAGGGAGCAGGGGAAAACTGTTTTTT. The encoded protein is CASSLGSGSRGKLFF.

The chain carries TRBV4-3 and TRBJ2-1; 10 nucleotides agree with TRBD2. There are 18 residues in the CDR3. V dropped 0 bases and J dropped 5; count of bases not matched to a gene: 10. Per germline, CDR1 LGHNA and CDR2 YSLEER. The chain's CDR3 is CASSQDPPLAGENNEQFF. CDR3 sequence (DNA): TGCGCCAGCAGCCAAGATCCCCCGCTAGCGGGAGAGAACAATGAGCAGTTCTTC.

Remarks on this clone: The identical CDR3 is also encoded by other nucleotide sequences in the sample. This chain joins TRBV27 and TRBJ1-5, with 7 bases identical to TRBD1. Germline V lookup: CDR1 MNHEY, CDR2 SMNVEV (reference sequence). This CDR3 has 15 residues. The J segment lost 5 bases and the V segment lost 1 base, leaving 5 bases of the junction unmatched. CDR3: CASSLWAGGDQPQHF. The CDR3 nucleotides read TGTGCCAGCAGTTTATGGGCAGGGGGGGATCAGCCCCAGCATTTT.

This chain uses TRBV19 with TRBJ2-3, with D possibly being TRBD1 (5 bases). CDR3 size: 16 residues. V was clipped by 1 base and J by 3 bases, with 14 bases between them. Germline V gene sequence: CDR1 LNHDA, CDR2 SQIVND (reference sequence). CDR3 coding DNA: TGTGCCAGTAGTATAGGGGGCACGGTCACGACAGATACGCAGTATTTT. It specifies CASSIGGTVTTDTQYF. Complete variable domain (other parts from reference TRBV19 and TRBJ2-3): DGGITQSPKYLFRKEGQNVTLSCEQNLNHDAMYWYRQDPGQGLRLIYYSQIVNDFQKGDIAEGYSVSREKKESFPLTVTSAQKNPTAFYLCASSIGGTVTTDTQYFGPGTRLTVL.

As for this clone: The junction departs from germline at one end; a sequencing error may be responsible. V gene TRBV5-1 combines with J gene TRBJ2-1, with D perhaps TRBD1 or TRBD2 (6 bases each). The CDR3 has 15 residues. Germline V gives CDR1 SGHRS, CDR2 YFSETQ. CDR3 sequence reads: CASTLQGGGYNEQFF. The CDR3 DNA sequence: TGCGCCAGCACCTTGCAAGGGGGAGGCTACAATGAGCAGTTCTTC.

Comments on this clone: This specimen includes other DNA sequences encoding the same CDR3. The rearrangement joins TRBV27 to TRBJ2-1; D unresolved. In germline, CDR1 is MNHEY, CDR2 SMNVEV (reference sequence). The CDR3 contains 13 residues. Trimming pared 2 bases from V and 4 bases from J, leaving 6 bases between. The CDR3 spells CASSLRAYNEQFF. As DNA, the CDR3 is TGTGCCAGCAGTTTACGAGCGTACAATGAGCAGTTCTTC.

The chain couples TRBV7-2 to TRBJ2-7, with TRBD2 matching 15 bases. From germline, CDR1 is SGHTA and CDR2 FQGNSA. The CDR3 is made up of 19 amino acids. Trimming at V came to 2 bases and at J to 5 bases, leaving 13 bases not matched to a gene. CDR3 DNA sequence: TGTGCCAGCAGCTTAACGCCTTGGACTAGCGGGAGGGCCAGGGACGAGCAGTACTTC. Amino acid sequence: CASSLTPWTSGRARDEQYF.

The chain recombines TRBV2 with TRBJ2-1, with 10 bases matching TRBD1. The V gene end was trimmed by 7 bases and the J gene end by 6 bases; junction bases not matched to a gene: 3. The CDR3 spans 13 residues. Germline V CDR1 and CDR2: SNHLY, FYNNEI. DNA of the CDR3: TGTGCCAGCAAGGGACAGGGGTTCAATGAGCAGTTCTTC. It yields the protein CASKGQGFNEQFF. Complete variable domain (other parts from reference TRBV2 and TRBJ2-1): EPEVTQTPSHQVTQMGQEVILRCVPISNHLYFYWYRQILGQKVEFLVSFYNNEISEKSEIFDDQFSVERPDGSNFTLKIRSTKLEDSAMYFCASKGQGFNEQFFGPGTRLTVL.

The V and J genes are TRBV5-1 and TRBJ1-2; D is possibly TRBD1 (5 bases). Germline V gene data show CDR1 as SGHRS and CDR2 as YFSETQ. This CDR3 is built from 12 residues. V was pared by 8 bases and J by 0 bases, with 8 bases between. For the CDR3, the DNA is TGCGCCAGTCAGGGCCCTAACTATGGCTACACCTTC. Protein: CASQGPNYGYTF.

The J gene is TRBJ2-7, the V gene TRBV6-1; D is perhaps TRBD1 or TRBD2 (5 bases each). Germline values: CDR1 MNHNS, CDR2 SASEGT. This CDR3 region has 15 residues. Trimming removed 8 bases from V and 0 bases from J, with 17 bases in between. CDR3 residues: CASGGKDSYSYEQYF. The CDR3 DNA sequence: TGTGCCAGCGGAGGAAAAGACAGCTACTCCTACGAGCAGTACTTC.